This T cell receptor (beta chain) was identified during a study of shared clonotypes between healthy human individuals. Study-level findings and limits: The four-donor shared clonotypes exceeded non-shared clonotypes in generation probability, with non-shared ones scoring lower. Richness estimates generally favored naive over memory subsets.

CDR1 is MGHRA and CDR2 is YSYEKL in the germline V gene. There are 16 residues in the CDR3. The trim removed 4 bases at V and 1 base at J, leaving 2 bases unmatched. Several immunoSEQ plates received, in even portions, the genomic DNA of each subset. Repertoires were generated with immunoSEQ multiplex PCR, while TCRdb's copy carries only in-frame clones and drops some. Of roughly 500,000 clones detected, roughly 95% appear once; the ten largest clones hold about 0.06%. About this clone: Its antigen remains unknown.

The sequence derives from a woman aged 25 to 39 in good health. This chain connects TRBV4-1 to TRBJ2-3; 13 bases agree with TRBD2. Sample: naive CD4+ T cells sorted from blood. The subset was: CD45RA+ positively selected. DNA for the CDR3: TGCGCCAGCAGCCCAACTAGCGGGAGGGGCACAGATACGCAGTATTTT. Encoded protein: CASSPTSGRGTDTQYF.